This T cell receptor (beta chain) was recovered during a study of blood T cells in healthy people across ages. Study-wide results and caveats: Unsorted PBMCs ruled out conclusive naive versus antigen-experienced comparison.

Healthy individuals of Caucasian origin from Russia, aged about 6 to 95, served as donors. Combining a sample-barcoded 5' primer with a J-beta primer mix, a second PCR ran for roughly 6 to 12 cycles. The authors tagged each cDNA molecule using a template-switch adaptor with 12 random nucleotides. Sequencing recovered at least 3 million CDR3-containing paired-end reads from each sample. TCRdb called the 5' RACE reads again in MiXCR, with one record for every CDR3 protein. Among 800,000 to 900,000 distinct CDR3 sequences listed, 55% to 65% were seen once. This clonotype was found a few times. What it recognizes is unknown. Germline V gene data show CDR1 as MDHEN and CDR2 as SYDVKM. Trimming shortened V by 3 bases and J by 0 bases, and 6 bases separated the two germline ends. The CDR3 has 13 amino acids.

Material: blood. The TCR sequence derives from a young man in good health. The J gene is TRBJ2-7, the V gene TRBV28; D remains unclear. The CDR3: CASSLMTSYEQYF. The CDR3 nucleotides are TGTGCCAGCAGTTTGATGACCTCCTACGAGCAGTACTTC.